This passage covers 7 T cell receptor beta chains from one sample sequenced in a study of response to subunit inactivated influenza vaccine. TCRdb itself ran the RT-PCR reads through MiXCR, one entry per CDR3 protein. The sample contains 590,000 or so distinct CDR3 sequences, around 13% of which appear only once. This specimen consisted of PBMCs from blood, obtained approximately 15 days before vaccination. The receptors were sampled from a man between 45 and 60 years old who received an inactivated influenza vaccine.

This clonotype was seen only a few times. This chain joins TRBV3-1 and TRBJ2-1, with TRBD2 identical over 11 bases. Germline assignment: CDR1 LGHDT and CDR2 YNNKEL (reference sequence). This CDR3 is 16 amino acids long. V shed 3 bases, J shed 8 bases, and the junction held 9 bases outside the gene matches. The CDR3 DNA reads TGTGCCAGCAGCCAGGATTATAGCGGGAGGGCCTATGAGCAGTTCTTC. This codes for CASSQDYSGRAYEQFF.

This clonotype has more than one count but fewer than ten. The chain combines TRBV20-1 with TRBJ2-7, with D perhaps TRBD1 or TRBD2 (5 bases each). Per germline, CDR1 DFQATT and CDR2 SNEGSKA (reference sequence). The ends were cut back, 6 bases at V and 2 bases at J, with 11 bases in the middle. The CDR3 length is 12 residues. CDR3 sequence: CSARDGAYEQYF. DNA of the CDR3: TGCAGTGCCCGGGACGGGGCCTACGAGCAGTACTTC.

This chain joins TRBV13 and TRBJ2-1, with D unresolved. V was trimmed by 5 bases and J by 9 bases, leaving 14 bases between them. The CDR3 sequence is 13 residues long. CDR1 and CDR2 from the germline V gene are PRHDT and FYEKMQ (reference sequence). CDR3 in DNA: TGTGCCAGCAGCACCCCACAAGGTAGTGAGCAGTTCTTC. It codes for CASSTPQGSEQFF.

The chain links TRBV20-1 to TRBJ2-7, with TRBD2 identical over 12 bases. The CDR3 is 15 amino acids. V was pared by 4 bases and J by 4 bases, with 8 bases of the junction left unmatched. Looked up from germline, CDR1 is DFQATT and CDR2 is SNEGSKA (reference sequence). CDR3 nucleotides: TGCAGTGCTATTCGAGGGACTAGCGGGTGGTACGAGCAGTACTTC. Its protein product is CSAIRGTSGWYEQYF.

V gene TRBV15 combines with J gene TRBJ1-2; D is unresolved. This CDR3 is built from 14 residues. Trimming removed 3 bases at V and 2 bases at J, with 10 bases between. Germline CDR1 is LNHNV and CDR2 is YYDKDF (reference sequence). The CDR3 region has the DNA TGTGCCACCAGCAGGCGGGGAATAAACTATGGCTACACCTTC. Translated: CATSRRGINYGYTF.

This clonotype was seen a handful of times. This chain links TRBV3-1 with TRBJ1-3; TRBD1 agrees at 7 bases. Germline CDR1 and CDR2: LGHDT and YNNKEL (reference sequence). The CDR3 spans 15 residues. V dropped 4 bases and J dropped 0; count of bases not matched to a gene: 3. For the CDR3, the DNA is TGTGCCAGCAGCCTCGGGACAGCCTCTGGAAACACCATATATTTT. Protein product: CASSLGTASGNTIYF.

Only a few counts were recorded for this clonotype. This chain links TRBV7-8 with TRBJ2-1; D remains unclear. The CDR3 covers 12 residues. Germline V gene data show CDR1 as SGHVS and CDR2 as FQNEAQ. V lost 5 bases and J 10 bases, leaving 12 bases between the germline ends. The CDR3 bases are TGTGCCAGCAGCAAGCGAATGGTGGAGCAGTTCTTC. Amino acids: CASSKRMVEQFF.